The 15 T cell receptor beta chains presented below share a single source sample, sequenced in a study of T cells in women clearing cervical HPV infection. Generated by immunoSEQ multiplex PCR, the TCRdb table keeps only in-frame clones and is missing some. Its clone listing holds about 41,000 clones. Sequenced: blood buffy coat. Source of these receptors: a woman between 18 and 70 years old with a cervical HPV16 infection that either progressed to CIN3+ or cleared (not recorded which).

Concerning this clone: Read data end 3 residues before the CDR3 end; the end is taken from the germline J gene. This chain joins TRBV29-1 and TRBJ1-2, with 10 positions matching TRBD1. CDR3 length: 12 amino acids. The germline CDR1 and CDR2 sequences are SQVTM and ANQGSEA. Here the CDR3 reads CSEGQGVQGYTF. The DNA read from the CDR3 is TGCAGCGAAGGACAGGGGGTACAGGGC.

Comment on this clone: The CDR3 extends 3 residues past the end of the read, so its final part is completed from the germline J gene. This chain uses TRBV20-1 with TRBJ2-1, with 8 bases aligning to TRBD2. J lost 3 bases, V lost 2 bases, and 6 bases had no gene match. The CDR3 is 15 amino acids. Germline CDR1 DFQATT, CDR2 SNEGSKA (reference sequence). CDR3 bases read: TGCAGTGCTAGACCGGGACTAGACCGCTACAATGAG. It translates to CSARPGLDRYNE. The entire CDR3 reads CSARPGLDRYNEQFF.

In regard to this clone: Read coverage stops 3 residues before the CDR3 terminus; the germline J gene supplies the remainder. This chain joins TRBV29-1 and TRBJ2-6; the match to TRBD1 covers 7 bases. There are 13 residues in the CDR3. The germline CDR1 and CDR2 sequences are SQVTM and ANQGSEA. V dropped 6 bases and J dropped 4; count of bases not matched to a gene: 3. The CDR3 sequence: CSVQGSGANVLTF. The sequenced CDR3 bases are TGCAGCGTACAGGGGTCAGGGGCCAACGTC.

With respect to this clone: The CDR3 extends 3 residues past the end of the read, so its final part is completed from the germline J gene. The chain couples TRBV18 to TRBJ2-1; 7 bases match TRBD2. With V trimmed by 8 bases and J by 5 bases, 6 bases remained unmatched. The germline V gene has CDR1 KGHSH and CDR2 LQKENI. The CDR3 length is 13 residues. CDR3 DNA, as far as it was read: TGTGCCAGCGCAATGGGACTAAACAATGAG. Translated, it gives CASAMGLNNE. The entire CDR3 protein is CASAMGLNNEQFF.

Note on this clone: The CDR3 extends 3 residues past the end of the read, so its final part is completed from the germline J gene. This chain links TRBV10-3 with TRBJ2-7, with unresolved D. CDR1 ENHRY and CDR2 SYGVKD come from the germline V gene. Trimming stripped 3 bases from V and 6 bases from J, with 6 bases between. The CDR3 sequence is 11 residues long. CDR3 DNA (partial): TGTGCCATCAGTGACGGTTCCGAG. It codes for CAISDGSE. The CDR3 as a whole reads CAISDGSEQYF.

As regards this clone: The read comes to an end 3 residues before the CDR3 does, leaving the germline J gene to fill in the end. The rearrangement links TRBV10-3 to TRBJ2-1; 8 positions match TRBD1. V lost 2 bases and J lost 5; bases outside the gene matches: 8. Germline V gene sequence: CDR1 ENHRY, CDR2 SYGVKD. CDR3 size: 16 residues. The CDR3 here is CAISELQGEGNNEQFF. CDR3 DNA, as far as it was read: TGTGCCATCAGTGAGCTACAGGGGGAAGGCAACAATGAG.

In the case of this clone: The DNA ends 3 residues before the CDR3 does, and the rest of the CDR3 is filled in from the germline J gene. The J gene is TRBJ2-7, the V gene TRBV19; 10 nucleotides agree with TRBD1. In germline, CDR1 is LNHDA, CDR2 SQIVND (reference sequence). V lost 8 bases to trimming and J lost 6 bases; unmatched junction nucleotides: 7. CDR3 length: 13 residues. CDR3 DNA, as far as it was read: TGTGCCAGTCGACAGGGGGCCGGGGGCGAG. Its protein product is CASRQGAGGE. Given in full, the CDR3 is CASRQGAGGEQYF.

On this clone itself: The read ends 3 residues before the CDR3 terminus; that terminus is restored from the germline J gene. The chain has TRBV5-1 and TRBJ1-3; tentative D call: TRBD1 (5 bases). Looked up from germline, CDR1 is SGHRS and CDR2 is YFSETQ. The V end lost 1 base, the J end lost 5 bases, and 13 bases lay between the germline ends. CDR3 length: 15 residues. The CDR3 protein is CASSLKPDIRNTIYF. CDR3 bases read: TGCGCCAGCAGCTTGAAGCCGGACATAAGAAACACC.

CDR3 amino acids: CASSPGGTIANYGYTF. CDR3 DNA, as far as it was read: TGTGCCAGCAGCCCAGGTGGGACTATAGCTAACTATGGC. The chain recombines TRBV14 with TRBJ1-2; D might be TRBD1 (5 bases). The read stops 3 residues short of the end of the CDR3; the missing end is completed from the germline J gene. Germline CDR1 reads SGHDN; CDR2 reads FVKESK. CDR3 size: 16 residues. V lost 4 bases, J lost 0 bases, and 15 bases lay in between.

Concerning this clone: With the read ending 3 residues before the CDR3 end, the germline J gene is used to fill in that end. This chain links TRBV5-1 with TRBJ1-1; no reliable D call. The CDR3 spans 12 residues. CDR1 SGHRS and CDR2 YFSETQ come from the germline V gene. The part of the CDR3 DNA that was read is TGCGCCAGCAGCTTTGACTCGGTAGAA. Translating it yields CASSFDSVE. The entire CDR3 sequence reads CASSFDSVEAFF.

On this clone: The read stops 3 residues short of the end of the CDR3; the missing end is completed from the germline J gene. J is TRBJ2-1 and V is TRBV19, with 7 bases identical to TRBD2. The V and J ends lost 4 bases and 7 bases, in that order; junction bases with no gene match: 10. The CDR3 contains 15 residues. In germline, CDR1 is LNHDA, CDR2 SQIVND (reference sequence). The CDR3 here is CASSTSGMIGNEQFF. The sequenced CDR3 bases are TGTGCCAGTAGTACGAGCGGGATGATTGGAAATGAG.

CDR3 DNA, as far as it was read: TGTGCCAGCAGTGACGGGACAGGTAGAACGAAAGATAATTCACCC. Protein: CASSDGTGRTKDNSP. The CDR3 in full is CASSDGTGRTKDNSPLHF. This sequence joins TRBV28 and TRBJ1-6; 8 bases line up with TRBD1. The CDR3 is cut off 3 residues early in the read; its end comes from the germline J gene. Germline V gene lookup returns CDR1 MDHEN and CDR2 SYDVKM. The CDR3 length is 18 residues. The trim removed 5 bases at V and 5 bases at J, leaving 14 bases unmatched. The entire variable domain, with the rest obtained from reference TRBV28 and TRBJ1-6, is as follows: DVKVTQSSRYLVKRTGEKVFLECVQDMDHENMFWYRQDPGLGLRLIYFSYDVKMKEKGDIPEGYSVSREKKERFSLILESASTNQTSMYLCASSDGTGRTKDNSPLHFGNGTRLTVT.

As to this clone: The observed sequence ends 3 residues before the CDR3 terminus, with the missing tail filled in from the germline J gene. The rearrangement links TRBV19 to TRBJ1-1; D gene ambiguous. The CDR3 has 14 residues. Germline CDR1 and CDR2: LNHDA and SQIVND (reference sequence). V was trimmed by 3 bases and J by 0 bases, leaving 8 bases between them. Partial CDR3 DNA: TGTGCCAGTAGTATCGGACTGATGAACACTGAA. Translating gives CASSIGLMNTE. The whole CDR3 protein is CASSIGLMNTEAFF.

To note about this clone: The observed sequence ends 3 residues before the CDR3 terminus, with the missing tail filled in from the germline J gene. The V and J genes are TRBV2 and TRBJ1-1; TRBD1 aligns across 9 bases. This CDR3 is 15 amino acids long. Germline CDR1 and CDR2: SNHLY and FYNNEI. Unmatched junction bases numbered 5, after V lost 6 bases and J lost 0 bases. CDR3 region: CASRDRGTVNTEAFF. Incomplete CDR3 DNA: TGTGCCAGCAGAGACAGGGGGACGGTGAACACTGAA. The full variable domain, with the rest looked up from reference TRBV2 and TRBJ1-1, is EPEVTQTPSHQVTQMGQEVILRCVPISNHLYFYWYRQILGQKVEFLVSFYNNEISEKSEIFDDQFSVERPDGSNFTLKIRSTKLEDSAMYFCASRDRGTVNTEAFFGQGTRLTVV.

A word on this clone: The CDR3 end is not reached by the read, which stops 3 residues before it; the germline J gene fills it in. The rearrangement links TRBV6-2 or TRBV6-3 to TRBJ2-4, with D possibly TRBD1 on 5 matching bases. The CDR3 contains 13 residues. Trimming left V 7 bases short and J 2 bases short, with 9 bases between. From germline, CDR1 is MNHEY and CDR2 SVGEGT. The part of the CDR3 DNA that was read is TGTGCCAGCAATGGGGCCTCCAAAAACATT. This sequence encodes CASNGASKNI. The CDR3 reads in full as CASNGASKNIQYF.